This T cell receptor beta chain comes out of a study of metastatic and nonmetastatic thyroid tumors. Study-level background: The comparison covered peripheral blood and tumor or nodule tissue in malignant and benign thyroid patients.

Findings and caveats of the study: Reported TCR beta diversity, measured in blood and tumor, was significantly higher for malignant thyroid tumors than for benign nodules.

All patients reached thyroid surgery having received no treatment beforehand. Study processing details: Built for papillary thyroid cancer, a distant-metastasis classifier drew on CDR3 differences across clinicopathological groups. TCRdb re-called the PCR reads with MiXCR. TCRdb, not the original authors, processed these V and J calls. The sample has approximately 44,000 clones, 20% to 30% seen once. This clone was seen repeatedly, ten times or more. Its antigen is not identified. This specimen includes other DNA sequences encoding the same CDR3. The trim removed 4 bases at V and 3 bases at J, leaving 8 bases unmatched. The germline V gene encodes CDR1 MNHNS and CDR2 SASEGT. This CDR3 is built from 15 residues.

The specimen sequenced was tumor tissue. The V gene is TRBV6-1, the J gene TRBJ1-1; 7 positions match TRBD1. This clonotype was sampled from a female donor with papillary thyroid cancer or a benign thyroid nodule (not recorded which). Some clones in this sample may be carry-over from other donors' samples. CDR3 sequence (DNA): TGTGCCAGCAGTGTTCAGGGGCAGGGGGACACTGAAGCTTTCTTT. This gives the protein CASSVQGQGDTEAFF.